The clone carrying this TCR beta chain appeared a few times. This sample stems from a study of spatial heterogeneity in lung cancer. As for the study in general: Alpha-chain detections were consistently fewer than beta-chain detections among the sequences. Averaged across combinations, each unique TCR and UMI pairing appeared more than ten times in raw reads, which were uncorrected.

The sample's time point: sample taken at primary tumor resection. No cells were sorted before sequencing. The whole RNA sequenced was extracted from tumor, nontumor lung or frozen PBMC. The CDR3 is 11 residues long. Trimming removed 1 base at V and 13 bases at J, with 8 bases between. Each TCR cDNA molecule carried a unique molecular identifier. From the 5' RACE reads, TCRdb called clonotypes with MiXCR, one entry per CDR3 protein. The sample carries about 78,000 distinct CDR3 sequences, approximately 8% recorded once. The chain has TRBV12-3 or TRBV12-4 and TRBJ2-1; unclear D gene. This sample comprised PBMCs, obtained at surgery. The source of this sequence is a male donor with early-stage non-small cell lung cancer. The CDR3 here is CASSLVSGQFF. Written as DNA, the CDR3 is TGTGCCAGCAGTTTAGTGTCAGGACAGTTCTTC.